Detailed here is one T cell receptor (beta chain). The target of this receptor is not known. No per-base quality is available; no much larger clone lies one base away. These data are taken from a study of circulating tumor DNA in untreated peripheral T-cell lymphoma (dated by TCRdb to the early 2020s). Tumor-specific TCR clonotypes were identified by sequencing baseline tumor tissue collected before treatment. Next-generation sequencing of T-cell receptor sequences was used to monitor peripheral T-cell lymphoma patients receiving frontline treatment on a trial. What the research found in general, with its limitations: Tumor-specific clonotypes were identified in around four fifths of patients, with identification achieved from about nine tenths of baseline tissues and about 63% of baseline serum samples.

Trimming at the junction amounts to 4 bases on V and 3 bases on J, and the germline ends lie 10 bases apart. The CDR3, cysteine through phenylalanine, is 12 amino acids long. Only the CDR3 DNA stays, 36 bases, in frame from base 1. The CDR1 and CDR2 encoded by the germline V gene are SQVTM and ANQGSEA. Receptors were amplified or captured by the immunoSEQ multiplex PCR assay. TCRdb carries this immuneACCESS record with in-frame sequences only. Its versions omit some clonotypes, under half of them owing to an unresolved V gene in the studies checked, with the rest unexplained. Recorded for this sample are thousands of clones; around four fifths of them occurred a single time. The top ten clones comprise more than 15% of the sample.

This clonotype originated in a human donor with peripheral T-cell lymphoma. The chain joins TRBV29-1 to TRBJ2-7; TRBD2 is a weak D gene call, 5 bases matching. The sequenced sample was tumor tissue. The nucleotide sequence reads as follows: TGCAGCGTTGTGGCTAGCAGCTACGAGCAGTACTTC. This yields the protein CSVVASSYEQYF.